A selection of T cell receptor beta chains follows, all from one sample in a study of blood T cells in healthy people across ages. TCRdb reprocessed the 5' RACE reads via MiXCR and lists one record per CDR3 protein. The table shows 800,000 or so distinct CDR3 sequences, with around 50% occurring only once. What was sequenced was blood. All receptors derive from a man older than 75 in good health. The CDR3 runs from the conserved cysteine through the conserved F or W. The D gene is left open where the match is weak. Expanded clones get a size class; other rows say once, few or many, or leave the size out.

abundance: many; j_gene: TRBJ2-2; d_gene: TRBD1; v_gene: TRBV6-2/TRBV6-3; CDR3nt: TGTGCCAGCAGCCAATCAGGGGGCGCGAACACCGGGGAGCTGTTTTTT; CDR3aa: CASSQSGGANTGELFF
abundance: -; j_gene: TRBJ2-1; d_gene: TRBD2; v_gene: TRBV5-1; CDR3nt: TGCGCCAGCAGCCCGCGGACTAGCGGGAATCAGGAAGAGCAGTTCTTC; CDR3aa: CASSPRTSGNQEEQFF
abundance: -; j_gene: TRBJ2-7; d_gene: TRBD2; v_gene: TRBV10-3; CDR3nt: TGTGCCATCAGTGAGTCGACTAGCGGGATAAACGTTCAGTACTTC; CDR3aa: CAISESTSGINVQYF
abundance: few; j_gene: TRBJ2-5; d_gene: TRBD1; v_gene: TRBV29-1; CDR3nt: TGCAGCGCTTTGGACAGGGGATACGGGGAGACCCAGTACTTC; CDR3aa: CSALDRGYGETQYF
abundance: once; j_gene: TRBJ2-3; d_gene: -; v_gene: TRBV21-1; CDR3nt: TGTGCCAGCAGCAAAACCCCTAATTCCGTTAATGCAGATACGCAGTATTTT; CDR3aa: CASSKTPNSVNADTQYF
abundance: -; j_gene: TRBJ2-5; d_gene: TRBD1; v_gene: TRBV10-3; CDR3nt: TGTGCCATCAGTAGGACAGGGGGCGGCGAGACCCAGTACTTC; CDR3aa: CAISRTGGGETQYF
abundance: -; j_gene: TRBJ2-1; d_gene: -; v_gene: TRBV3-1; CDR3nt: TGTGCCAGCAGCCATTCTAGTGTGCGCGAGCAGTTCTTC; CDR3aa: CASSHSSVREQFF
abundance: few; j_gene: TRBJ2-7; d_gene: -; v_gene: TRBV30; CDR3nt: TGTGCCTGGACACTGGGGGCGGCCTACGAGCAGTACTTC; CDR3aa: CAWTLGAAYEQYF
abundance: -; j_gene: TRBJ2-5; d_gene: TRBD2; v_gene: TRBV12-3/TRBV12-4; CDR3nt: TGTGCCAGCAGTCGACTAGCGAGGCAAGAGACCCAGTACTTC; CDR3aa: CASSRLARQETQYF
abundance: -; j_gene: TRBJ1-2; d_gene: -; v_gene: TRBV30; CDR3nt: TGTGCCTGGAGTGAATATGGCTACACCTTC; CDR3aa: CAWSEYGYTF
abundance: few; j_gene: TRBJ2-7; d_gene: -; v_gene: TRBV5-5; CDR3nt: TGTGCCAGCAGTTCCTCCGGTCAACCTAGCTACGAGCAGTACTTC; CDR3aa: CASSSSGQPSYEQYF
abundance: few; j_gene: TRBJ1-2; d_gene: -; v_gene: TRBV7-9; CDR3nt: TGTGCCAGCAGCTACCGGGAGCTCGTAAACTATGGCTACACCTTC; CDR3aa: CASSYRELVNYGYTF
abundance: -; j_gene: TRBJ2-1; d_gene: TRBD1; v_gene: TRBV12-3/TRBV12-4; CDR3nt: TGTGCCAGCAGTCCCTGGACAGGGGGCCTTACCGCCTACAATGAGCAGTTCTTC; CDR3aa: CASSPWTGGLTAYNEQFF
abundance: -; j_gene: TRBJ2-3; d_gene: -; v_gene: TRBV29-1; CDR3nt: TGCAGCGTTGAGGTGAATGGGGCAGATACGCAGTATTTT; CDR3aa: CSVEVNGADTQYF
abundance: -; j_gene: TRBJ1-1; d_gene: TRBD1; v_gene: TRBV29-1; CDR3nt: TGCAGCGTTTTTCCGACAGGGGCCACTGAAGCTTTCTTT; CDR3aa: CSVFPTGATEAFF
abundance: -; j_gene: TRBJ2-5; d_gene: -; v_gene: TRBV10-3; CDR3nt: TGTGCCATCAGTGTCAGATTTAAAGAGACCCAGTACTTC; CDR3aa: CAISVRFKETQYF
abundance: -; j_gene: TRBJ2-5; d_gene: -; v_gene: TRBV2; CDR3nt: TGTGCCAGCAGTGAGTTCGCAGAAAATCAAGAGACCCAGTACTTC; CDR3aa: CASSEFAENQETQYF
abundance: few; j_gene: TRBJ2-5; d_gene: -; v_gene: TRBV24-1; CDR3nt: TGTGCCACCAGTGATTCCCTAAACGGTCAAGAGACCCAGTACTTC; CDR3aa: CATSDSLNGQETQYF
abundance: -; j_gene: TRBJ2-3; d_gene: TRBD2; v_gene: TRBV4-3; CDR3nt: TGCGCCAGCAGAGACCGACTAGCGCTAAGCACAGATACGCAGTATTTT; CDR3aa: CASRDRLALSTDTQYF
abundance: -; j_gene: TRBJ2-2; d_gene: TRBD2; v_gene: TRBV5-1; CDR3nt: TGCGCCAGCAGCGTGACTAGCCTTCGGACGACCGGGGAGCTGTTTTTT; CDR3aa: CASSVTSLRTTGELFF
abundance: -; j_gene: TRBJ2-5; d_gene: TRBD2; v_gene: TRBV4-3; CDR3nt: TGCGCCAGCAGCCAGGGGAATAGCGGGGTCCAAGAGACCCAGTACTTC; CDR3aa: CASSQGNSGVQETQYF
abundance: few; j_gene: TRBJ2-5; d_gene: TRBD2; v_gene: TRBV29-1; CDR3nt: TGCAGCGTCGACGGGACTAGCGGGAGAGAGACCCAGTACTTC; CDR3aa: CSVDGTSGRETQYF
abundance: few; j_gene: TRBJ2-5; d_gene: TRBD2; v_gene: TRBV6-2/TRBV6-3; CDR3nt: TGTGCCAGCAGCTCCGGGACTAGCGGGAGGTTTCAAGAGACCCAGTACTTC; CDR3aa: CASSSGTSGRFQETQYF
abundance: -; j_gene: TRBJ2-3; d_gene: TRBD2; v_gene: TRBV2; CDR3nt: TGTGCCAGCAGTGCGGGACTAGCGGGAAACGAAGATACGCAGTATTTT; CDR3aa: CASSAGLAGNEDTQYF
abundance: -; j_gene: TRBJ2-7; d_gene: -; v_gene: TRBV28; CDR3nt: TGTGCCAGCACCCGGACACCCTCCTACGAGCAGTACTTC; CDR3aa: CASTRTPSYEQYF
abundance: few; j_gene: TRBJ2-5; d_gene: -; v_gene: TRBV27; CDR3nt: TGTGCCAGCAGTGTAAACAGGCAAGAGACCCAGTACTTC; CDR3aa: CASSVNRQETQYF
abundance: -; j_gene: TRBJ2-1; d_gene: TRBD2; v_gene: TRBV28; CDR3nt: TGTGCCAGCAGTTTTAGCCTAGCGGGAGGGCGGAAGATCAATGAGCAGTTCTTC; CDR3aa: CASSFSLAGGRKINEQFF